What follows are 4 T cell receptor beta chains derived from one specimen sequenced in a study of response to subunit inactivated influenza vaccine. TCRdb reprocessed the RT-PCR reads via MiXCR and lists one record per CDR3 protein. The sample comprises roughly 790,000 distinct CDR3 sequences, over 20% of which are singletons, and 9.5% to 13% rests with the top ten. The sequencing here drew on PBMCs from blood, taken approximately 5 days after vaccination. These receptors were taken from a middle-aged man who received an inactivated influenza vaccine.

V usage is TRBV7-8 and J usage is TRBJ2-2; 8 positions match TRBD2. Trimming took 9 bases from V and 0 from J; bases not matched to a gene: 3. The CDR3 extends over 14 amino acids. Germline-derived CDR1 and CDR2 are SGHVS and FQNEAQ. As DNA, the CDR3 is TGTGCCAGTATAGCGGGAACGAACACCGGGGAGCTGTTTTTT. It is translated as CASIAGTNTGELFF.

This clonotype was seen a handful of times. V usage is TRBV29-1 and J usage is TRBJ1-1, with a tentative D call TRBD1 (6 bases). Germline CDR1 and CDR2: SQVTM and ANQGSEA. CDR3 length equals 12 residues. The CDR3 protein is CSATGMNTEAFF. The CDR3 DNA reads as TGCAGTGCTACAGGGATGAACACTGAAGCTTTCTTT. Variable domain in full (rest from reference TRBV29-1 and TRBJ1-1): SAVISQKPSRDICQRGTSLTIQCQVDSQVTMMFWYRQQPGQSLTLIATANQGSEATYESGFVIDKFPISRPNLTFSTLTVSNMSPEDSSIYLCSATGMNTEAFFGQGTRLTVV.

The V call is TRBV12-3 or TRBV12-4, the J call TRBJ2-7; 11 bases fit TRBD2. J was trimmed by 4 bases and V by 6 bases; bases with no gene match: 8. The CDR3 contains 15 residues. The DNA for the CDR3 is TGTGCCAGCAGACAAGGGACTAGCGGCCTATACGAGCAGTACTTC. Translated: CASRQGTSGLYEQYF.

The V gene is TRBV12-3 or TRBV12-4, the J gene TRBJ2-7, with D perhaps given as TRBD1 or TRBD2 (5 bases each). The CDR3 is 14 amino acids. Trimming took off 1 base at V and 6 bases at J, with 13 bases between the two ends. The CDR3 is CASSLGLRGLEQYF. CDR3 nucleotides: TGTGCCAGCAGTTTAGGACTGAGGGGTCTCGAGCAGTACTTC.